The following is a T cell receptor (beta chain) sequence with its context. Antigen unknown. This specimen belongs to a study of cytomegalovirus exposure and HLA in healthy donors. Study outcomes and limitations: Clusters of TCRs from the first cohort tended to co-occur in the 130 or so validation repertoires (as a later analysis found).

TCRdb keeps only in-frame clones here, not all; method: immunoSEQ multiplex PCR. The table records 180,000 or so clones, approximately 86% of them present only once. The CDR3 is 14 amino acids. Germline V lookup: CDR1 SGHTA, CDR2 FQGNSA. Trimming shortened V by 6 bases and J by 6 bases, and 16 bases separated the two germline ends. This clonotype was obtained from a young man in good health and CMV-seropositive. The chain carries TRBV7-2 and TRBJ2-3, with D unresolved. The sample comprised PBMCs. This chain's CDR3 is CASRARSLRDTQYF. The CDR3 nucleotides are TGTGCCAGCAGGGCGAGGTCATTGCGGGATACGCAGTATTTT.